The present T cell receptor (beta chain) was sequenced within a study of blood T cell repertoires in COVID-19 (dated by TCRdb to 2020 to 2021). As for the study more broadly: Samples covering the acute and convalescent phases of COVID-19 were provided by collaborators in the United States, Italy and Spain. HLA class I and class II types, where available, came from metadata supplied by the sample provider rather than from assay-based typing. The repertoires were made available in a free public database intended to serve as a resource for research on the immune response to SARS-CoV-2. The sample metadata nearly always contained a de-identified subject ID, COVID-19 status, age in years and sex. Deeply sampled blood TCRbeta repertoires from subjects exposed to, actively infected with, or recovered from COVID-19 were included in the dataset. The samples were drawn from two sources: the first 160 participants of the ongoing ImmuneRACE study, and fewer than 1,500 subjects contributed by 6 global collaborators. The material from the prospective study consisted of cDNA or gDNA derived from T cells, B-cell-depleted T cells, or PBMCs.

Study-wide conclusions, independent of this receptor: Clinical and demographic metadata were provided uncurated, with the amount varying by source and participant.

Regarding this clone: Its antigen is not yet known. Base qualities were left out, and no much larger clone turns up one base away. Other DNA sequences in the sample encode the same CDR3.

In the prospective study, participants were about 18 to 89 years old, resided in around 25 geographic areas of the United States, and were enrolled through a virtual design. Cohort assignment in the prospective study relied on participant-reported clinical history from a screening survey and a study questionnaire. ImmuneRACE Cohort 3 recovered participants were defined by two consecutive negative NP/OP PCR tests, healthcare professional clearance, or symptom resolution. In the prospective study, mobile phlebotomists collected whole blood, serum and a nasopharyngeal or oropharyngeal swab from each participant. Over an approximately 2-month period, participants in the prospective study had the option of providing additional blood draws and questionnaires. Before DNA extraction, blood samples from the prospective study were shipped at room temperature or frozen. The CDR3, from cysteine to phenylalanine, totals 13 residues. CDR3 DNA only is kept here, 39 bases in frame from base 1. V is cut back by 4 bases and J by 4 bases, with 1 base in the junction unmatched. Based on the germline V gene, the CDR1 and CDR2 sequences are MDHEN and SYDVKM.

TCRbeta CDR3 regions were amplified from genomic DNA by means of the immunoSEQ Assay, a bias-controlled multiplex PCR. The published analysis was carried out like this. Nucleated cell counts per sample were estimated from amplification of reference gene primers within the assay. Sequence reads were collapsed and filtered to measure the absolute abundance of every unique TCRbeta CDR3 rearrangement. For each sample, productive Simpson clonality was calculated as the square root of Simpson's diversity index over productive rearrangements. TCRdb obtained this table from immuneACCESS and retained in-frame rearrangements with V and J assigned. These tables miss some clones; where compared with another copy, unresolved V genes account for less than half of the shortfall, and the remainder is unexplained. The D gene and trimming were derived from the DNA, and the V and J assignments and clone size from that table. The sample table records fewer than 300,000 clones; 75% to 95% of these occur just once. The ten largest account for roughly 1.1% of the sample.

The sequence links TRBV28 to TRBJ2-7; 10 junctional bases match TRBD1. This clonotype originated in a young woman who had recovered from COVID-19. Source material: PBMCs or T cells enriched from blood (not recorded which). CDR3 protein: CASSSGQGYEQYF. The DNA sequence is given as TGTGCCAGCAGTTCGGGACAGGGGTACGAGCAGTACTTC.